Sequencing of this T cell receptor (beta chain) was carried out in a study of OX40 agonist ivuxolimab in advanced cancers. Study results and caveats: Certain nonresponders likewise exhibited a low normalized T-cell clonal expansion. Clonal expansion by week 6 occurred in CD4+ and CD8+ blood T cells (at 0.1 to 3.0 mg/kg). Partial responders receiving 0.1-3.0 mg/kg showed among the lowest clonal expansion.

Blood sampling took place at baseline, cycle 4 day 1, and cycle 7 day 1. The CDR3 length is 13 residues. Germline CDR1 and CDR2: SGHVS and FQNEAQ. Between the trimmed V and J ends, which lost 2 bases and 4 bases, there was a span of 8 bases. Worth noting for this clone: Antigen specificity is unknown.

Assay: immunoSEQ multiplex PCR; the TCRdb copy retains only in-frame clones and omits some. The sample holds tens of thousands of clones, around nine tenths seen once. The starting material was CD4+ or CD8+ T cells sorted from blood, obtained in a trial of the OX40 agonist ivuxolimab. The chain joins TRBV7-8 to TRBJ2-5, with D possibly TRBD2 on 5 matching bases. The TCR comes from an adult with an advanced solid tumor such as melanoma, head and neck, liver or kidney cancer. DNA of the CDR3: TGTGCCAGCAGCTTAAAGCGGCGAGAGACCCAGTACTTC. Translation: CASSLKRRETQYF.